What follows are 5 T cell receptor beta chains derived from one specimen sequenced in a study of cytomegalovirus exposure and HLA in healthy donors. Measured with immunoSEQ multiplex PCR; TCRdb has only the in-frame clones, and not every one. This sample has approximately 90,000 clones, with approximately 96% found just once. The sample taken for sequencing was PBMCs. The origin of the receptors is a man younger than 35 in good health and CMV-seronegative.

CDR3 bases: TGTGCCAGCAGTCCCCCCCTGGGGGCTACAAACACAGATACGCAGTATTTT. Translation: CASSPPLGATNTDTQYF. The chain carries TRBV28 and TRBJ2-3; D possibly corresponds to TRBD1 (6 bases). Germline-derived CDR1 and CDR2 are MDHEN and SYDVKM. This CDR3 comprises 17 residues. V lost 5 bases and J 2 bases, leaving 20 bases between the germline ends.

The gene calls are TRBV19 and TRBJ1-2; D possibly corresponds to TRBD1 (5 bases). This CDR3 region has 14 residues. Germline lookup yields CDR1 LNHDA and CDR2 SQIVND (reference sequence). Trimming left V 5 bases short and J 2 bases short, with 12 bases between. CDR3 coding DNA: TGTGCCAGTAGTTCGGGGGGTGGGAACTATGGCTACACCTTC. Its translation: CASSSGGGNYGYTF. The full variable domain, completed using reference TRBV19 and TRBJ1-2, is DGGITQSPKYLFRKEGQNVTLSCEQNLNHDAMYWYRQDPGQGLRLIYYSQIVNDFQKGDIAEGYSVSREKKESFPLTVTSAQKNPTAFYLCASSSGGGNYGYTFGSGTRLTVV.

The chain has TRBV7-9 and TRBJ1-5, with 8 bases lining up with TRBD1. The CDR3 totals 14 residues. CDR1 and CDR2 (germline): SEHNR, FQNEAQ (reference sequence). V trimming: 4 bases; J trimming: 7 bases; junction bases outside the gene matches: 6. The CDR3 sequence is CASSSGTGRQPQHF. DNA of the CDR3: TGTGCCAGCAGCTCCGGGACAGGCAGGCAGCCCCAGCATTTT.

J is TRBJ2-4 and V is TRBV19; 7 nucleotides match TRBD2. The CDR3 sequence is 13 residues long. V lost 4 bases, J lost 8 bases, and 5 bases stayed unmatched. Germline-derived CDR1 and CDR2 are LNHDA and SQIVND (reference sequence). The CDR3 protein is CASSTQGGYIQYF. As DNA, the CDR3 is TGTGCCAGTAGTACCCAGGGAGGGTACATTCAGTACTTC.

The chain links TRBV10-3 to TRBJ2-2; 13 bases are shared with TRBD2. Germline CDR1 is ENHRY and CDR2 is SYGVKD. Trimming at V came to 10 bases and at J to 7 bases, leaving 12 bases not matched to a gene. This CDR3 is built from 16 residues. The CDR3 protein is CATEPTGTSGIGELFF. CDR3 sequence (DNA): TGTGCCACTGAACCGACCGGGACTAGCGGGATCGGGGAGCTGTTTTTT.